The 22 T cell receptor beta chains listed next were all sequenced from one sample in a study of neoadjuvant anti-PD-1 for oral cavity cancer (dated by TCRdb to 2020 to 2023). The intended sense of this specimen's time point label: after neoadjuvant nivolumab, at surgical resection. The method was the immunoSEQ multiplex PCR assay. Imported from immuneACCESS, the table was reduced by TCRdb to in-frame sequences with V and J called. These copies leave out some clones; in studies compared against another copy, an unresolved V gene accounts for under half, and the cause of the remainder is not known. The sample records 9,500 to 15,000 clones, about 64% of which are singletons. Clones ranked in the top ten supply around 2.3% of the sample. Source: PBMCs, taken after nivolumab (anti-PD-1) treatment. These receptors were collected from a person aged 35 to 85 with oral cavity squamous cell carcinoma.

The rearrangement uses TRBV6-1 and TRBJ1-2; TRBD1 aligns across 9 bases. The trim removed 6 bases at V and 2 bases at J, leaving 7 bases unmatched. CDR1 is MNHNS and CDR2 is SASEGT in the germline V gene. The CDR3 has 15 residues. The CDR3: CASRPGQGLNYGYTF. The CDR3 nucleotides read TGTGCCAGCAGACCAGGACAGGGGCTCAACTATGGCTACACCTTC.

The CDR3 DNA reads TGCAGTGTTCATAAAACTGAAGCTTTCTTT. Translated: CSVHKTEAFF. The rearrangement links TRBV20-1 to TRBJ1-1; D is unresolved. With 7 bases removed from V and 5 bases from J, the gap between germline ends came to 8 bases. Germline CDR1 reads DFQATT; CDR2 reads SNEGSKA (reference sequence). This CDR3 has 10 amino acids.

The V call is TRBV29-1, the J call TRBJ1-5; 10 positions match TRBD1. Germline values: CDR1 SQVTM, CDR2 ANQGSEA. There are 15 residues in the CDR3. V lost 7 bases, J lost 1 base, and 7 bases stayed unmatched. The CDR3 DNA reads TGCAGCGCCACAACGGGACAGGGGAGCAATCAGCCCCAGCATTTT. Its protein product is CSATTGQGSNQPQHF. Full variable domain (rest looked up from reference TRBV29-1 and TRBJ1-5): SAVISQKPSRDICQRGTSLTIQCQVDSQVTMMFWYRQQPGQSLTLIATANQGSEATYESGFVIDKFPISRPNLTFSTLTVSNMSPEDSSIYLCSATTGQGSNQPQHFGDGTRLSIL.

The gene calls are TRBV28 and TRBJ1-5; 7 nucleotides align to TRBD1. The V segment lost 3 bases and the J segment 4 bases; nucleotides outside the gene matches: 6. The CDR3 contains 15 residues. Germline CDR1 is MDHEN and CDR2 is SYDVKM. CDR3 sequence reads: CASSFFEGANQPQHF. The CDR3 DNA reads TGTGCCAGCAGTTTTTTTGAGGGGGCGAATCAGCCCCAGCATTTT.

The chain joins TRBV5-1 to TRBJ1-2; a possible D gene is TRBD1 (6 bases). The CDR3 runs 11 residues. V lost 6 bases and J lost 7, with 10 bases in between. From germline, CDR1 is SGHRS and CDR2 YFSETQ. This chain's CDR3 is CASKGEVGYTF. In DNA, the CDR3 is TGCGCCAGCAAGGGGGAGGTTGGCTACACCTTC.

This chain joins TRBV19 and TRBJ1-1; D unclear. V was cut by 5 bases and J by 1 base, with 11 bases left in between. CDR3 size: 14 residues. Germline CDR1 and CDR2: LNHDA and SQIVND (reference sequence). CDR3 sequence reads: CASSPAGANTEAFF. The CDR3 nucleotides are TGTGCCAGTAGTCCTGCAGGCGCGAACACTGAAGCTTTCTTT.

This clone was picked up a small number of times. The chain is built from TRBV2 and TRBJ2-2, with 8 bases lining up with TRBD2. CDR3 length: 17 amino acids. In germline, CDR1 is SNHLY, CDR2 FYNNEI. Trimming took 1 base from V and 3 from J; bases not matched to a gene: 7. This chain's CDR3 is CASSEGIGRAYTGELFF. The CDR3 DNA reads as TGTGCCAGCAGTGAAGGAATCGGGAGGGCCTACACCGGGGAGCTGTTTTTT.

The CDR3 nucleotides are TGTGCCACCAGCAGAGTAGGGGTCAACGGTGAGCAGTTCTTC. It specifies CATSRVGVNGEQFF. The rearrangement joins TRBV15 to TRBJ2-1, with a tentative D call TRBD1 (5 bases). The CDR3 covers 14 residues. The V gene lost 1 base and the J gene lost 9 bases, with 13 bases spanning the gap. The V gene's germline CDR1 is LNHNV and CDR2 YYDKDF (reference sequence).

This clone was detected a few times. As DNA, the CDR3 is TGTGCCAGCGGGAGACAGGGTACTAATGAAAAACTGTTTTTT. It yields the protein CASGRQGTNEKLFF. The chain has TRBV7-9 and TRBJ1-4; 7 bases match TRBD1. The CDR3 contains 14 residues. V was clipped by 8 bases and J by 2 bases; unmatched bases: 5. From germline, CDR1 is SEHNR and CDR2 FQNEAQ (reference sequence). Using reference TRBV7-9 and TRBJ1-4 for the parts outside the CDR3, the full variable domain is DTGVSQNPRHKITKRGQNVTFRCDPISEHNRLYWYRQTLGQGPEFLTYFQNEAQLEKSRLLSDRFSAERPKGSFSTLEIQRTEQGDSAMYLCASGRQGTNEKLFFGSGTQLSVL.

The gene calls are TRBV7-8 and TRBJ1-2; no definite D call. Per germline, CDR1 SGHVS and CDR2 FQNEAQ. Deletions cut 5 bases from V and 0 bases from J, with 16 bases between. This CDR3 has 16 residues. Written as DNA, the CDR3 is TGTGCCAGCAGCCCGGGCAGGCGCTATGCTAACTATGGCTACACCTTC. Protein: CASSPGRRYANYGYTF.

The J gene is TRBJ2-6, the V gene TRBV7-8; TRBD1 matches 11 bases. V trimming: 5 bases; J trimming: 0 bases; junction bases outside the gene matches: 6. This CDR3 is built from 18 residues. From germline, CDR1 is SGHVS and CDR2 FQNEAQ. This CDR3 is CASSPRTGGFSGANVLTF. The CDR3 nucleotides are TGTGCCAGCAGCCCAAGGACAGGGGGCTTCTCTGGGGCCAACGTCCTGACTTTC.

This clone was found a few times. The chain combines TRBV10-3 with TRBJ1-1, with a weak D call TRBD1 (6 bases). Germline V gene lookup returns CDR1 ENHRY and CDR2 SYGVKD. This CDR3 comprises 14 residues. V was shortened by 5 bases and J by 3 bases, with 13 bases between the two germline ends. CDR3 in DNA: TGTGCCATCAGTCAGGACAGTTGGGACACTGAAGCTTTCTTT. Its translation is CAISQDSWDTEAFF.

The genes are TRBV7-6 and TRBJ1-1; possibly TRBD1 for D (5 bases). V gave up 2 bases and J gave up 0 bases, with 7 bases separating them. The CDR3 consists of 14 residues. Germline lookup yields CDR1 SGHVS and CDR2 FNYEAQ. The CDR3 loop reads CASSLRQLNTEAFF. CDR3 in DNA: TGTGCCAGCAGCTTAAGACAGCTGAACACTGAAGCTTTCTTT.

The chain uses TRBV5-1 and TRBJ2-5; TRBD1 might be the D (5 bases). With 0 bases removed from V and 2 bases from J, the gap between germline ends came to 11 bases. Germline loops: CDR1 SGHRS, CDR2 YFSETQ. This CDR3 has 15 amino acids. CDR3 nucleotide sequence: TGCGCCAGCAGCTTGGCGGGCAGGGCTCAAGAGACCCAGTACTTC. As protein: CASSLAGRAQETQYF.

This rearrangement joins TRBV6-1 to TRBJ2-5; tentative D call: TRBD2 (5 bases). This CDR3 has 18 residues. The V gene lost 3 bases and the J gene lost 0 bases, with 20 bases spanning the gap. CDR1 is MNHNS, CDR2 SASEGT, per germline. The DNA for the CDR3 is TGTGCCAGCAGTGATGCCGTCAAATTGAGGAGGTACCAAGAGACCCAGTACTTC. Amino acid sequence: CASSDAVKLRRYQETQYF.

V gene TRBV5-6 combines with J gene TRBJ1-4; 7 nucleotides align to TRBD1. Trimming cost V 7 bases and J 0 bases; bases outside gene matches: 0. The germline V gene encodes CDR1 SGHDT and CDR2 YYEEEE. This CDR3 contains 13 residues. In nucleotides, the CDR3 is TGTGCCAGCGGGACAGCAACTAATGAAAAACTGTTTTTT. Translated, it gives CASGTATNEKLFF. Full variable domain (rest looked up from reference TRBV5-6 and TRBJ1-4): DAGVTQSPTHLIKTRGQQVTLRCSPKSGHDTVSWYQQALGQGPQFIFQYYEEEERQRGNFPDRFSGHQFPNYSSELNVNALLLGDSALYLCASGTATNEKLFFGSGTQLSVL.

The genes are TRBV20-1 and TRBJ2-3, with D uncertain. The CDR3 totals 11 residues. The germline V gene encodes CDR1 DFQATT and CDR2 SNEGSKA (reference sequence). V was cut by 3 bases and J by 7 bases, with 8 bases left in between. The CDR3 nucleotides read TGCAGTGCTAGCGGTCCGTATACGCAGTATTTT. It translates to CSASGPYTQYF.

V and J are TRBV2 and TRBJ2-7; D may be TRBD1 (6 bases). Germline V gene lookup returns CDR1 SNHLY and CDR2 FYNNEI. V lost 6 bases, J lost 0 bases, and 12 bases lay in between. CDR3 length: 14 amino acids. CDR3 sequence reads: CASRPQGSSYEQYF. The CDR3 DNA reads TGTGCCAGCAGGCCACAGGGTTCCTCCTACGAGCAGTACTTC.

This rearrangement joins TRBV19 to TRBJ2-7; 9 bases agree with TRBD2. The germline CDR1 and CDR2 sequences are LNHDA and SQIVND (reference sequence). This CDR3 contains 17 residues. The J segment lost 3 bases and the V segment lost 8 bases, leaving 17 bases of the junction unmatched. CDR3 in amino acids: CASVGLGQASGVYEQYF. CDR3 bases: TGTGCCAGTGTCGGCCTTGGGCAGGCTAGCGGGGTCTACGAGCAGTACTTC.

The gene calls are TRBV5-4 and TRBJ2-7; 7 bases match TRBD1. The CDR3 runs 15 residues. V was pared by 0 bases and J by 2 bases, with 5 bases of the junction left unmatched. Germline loops: CDR1 SGHNT, CDR2 YYREEE (reference sequence). CDR3 DNA: TGTGCCAGCAGCTTGGGAGGGGACAGTCCCTACGAGCAGTACTTC. It translates to CASSLGGDSPYEQYF. Using reference TRBV5-4 and TRBJ2-7 for the parts outside the CDR3, the full variable domain is ETGVTQSPTHLIKTRGQQVTLRCSSQSGHNTVSWYQQALGQGPQFIFQYYREEENGRGNFPPRFSGLQFPNYSSELNVNALELDDSALYLCASSLGGDSPYEQYFGPGTRLTVT.

The V gene is TRBV5-1, the J gene TRBJ2-7; tentatively, D is TRBD2 (6 bases). The germline V and J ends were trimmed by 2 bases and 5 bases, with 11 bases remaining between them. The CDR3 runs to 13 residues. Germline CDR1 and CDR2: SGHRS and YFSETQ. The CDR3 here is CASSFGGADEQYF. CDR3 DNA: TGCGCCAGCAGCTTCGGAGGGGCGGACGAGCAGTACTTC.

There are a few counts of this clone. The chain links TRBV29-1 to TRBJ2-2; D is undetermined. Germline loops: CDR1 SQVTM, CDR2 ANQGSEA. V lost 5 bases to trimming and J lost 8 bases, with 9 bases between them. The CDR3 contains 11 residues. CDR3 nucleotides: TGCAGCGTTAGGAGAGTTGGGGAGCTGTTTTTT. Encoded protein: CSVRRVGELFF.